The 25 T cell receptor beta chains given below trace back to one sample, sequenced in a study of cytomegalovirus exposure and HLA in healthy donors. The study ran its PCR with 60 Vbeta and 13 Jbeta primers. Measured with immunoSEQ multiplex PCR; TCRdb has only the in-frame clones, and not every one. The sample holds roughly 150,000 clones, approximately 80% seen once. The sequencing sample was made of PBMCs. Receptor source: a middle-aged woman in good health and CMV-seronegative.

The chain has TRBV19 and TRBJ1-1; D is perhaps TRBD1 (5 bases). This CDR3 has 14 residues. V was trimmed by 4 bases and J by 3 bases, leaving 12 bases between them. Per germline, CDR1 LNHDA and CDR2 SQIVND (reference sequence). The CDR3 loop reads CASSRQFDDTEAFF. For the CDR3, the DNA is TGTGCCAGTAGTAGACAGTTTGACGACACTGAAGCTTTCTTT.

The chain is built from TRBV6-5 and TRBJ2-2, with TRBD1 as a possible D gene (5 bases). V dropped 3 bases and J dropped 1 base, with 6 bases sitting between them. The CDR3 has 14 residues. Germline V gene data show CDR1 as MNHEY and CDR2 as SVGAGI. Here the CDR3 reads CASSYTGNTGELFF. CDR3 DNA: TGTGCCAGCAGTTATACAGGGAACACCGGGGAGCTGTTTTTT.

This clone was observed once. The chain links TRBV11-2 to TRBJ2-7, with 8 nucleotides matching TRBD2. The CDR3 contains 16 residues. CDR1 and CDR2 from the germline V gene are SGHAT and FQNNGV. With 2 bases clipped from V and 4 bases from J, the junction kept 10 bases outside the gene matches. The CDR3 coding sequence is TGTGCCAGCAGCTTAAGACTAGCGCTATTCAATTACGAGCAGTACTTC. Its protein product is CASSLRLALFNYEQYF.

This clone occurred a few times. The chain is built from TRBV5-6 and TRBJ2-3; 11 nucleotides align to TRBD2. The germline CDR1 and CDR2 sequences are SGHDT and YYEEEE. Trimming took 4 bases from V and 2 from J; bases not matched to a gene: 3. The CDR3 has 15 amino acids. The CDR3: CASSLAGGHTDTQYF. The DNA of the CDR3 is TGTGCCAGCAGCCTAGCGGGAGGACACACAGATACGCAGTATTTT.

The chain carries TRBV11-2 and TRBJ1-2; the match to TRBD1 covers 7 bases. With V trimmed by 1 base and J by 5 bases, 4 bases remained unmatched. CDR3 size: 14 residues. Per germline, CDR1 SGHAT and CDR2 FQNNGV. CDR3 region: CASSLGGGGYGYTF. The CDR3 DNA is TGTGCCAGCAGCTTAGGAGGGGGCGGGTATGGCTACACCTTC.

This clone has just one count. J is TRBJ1-2 and V is TRBV28; D remains unclear. The germline V gene has CDR1 MDHEN and CDR2 SYDVKM. V was clipped by 6 bases and J by 2 bases, with 10 bases between them. CDR3 length: 13 residues. The CDR3 region has the DNA TGTGCCAGCAGCGAACCACAGAACTATGGCTACACCTTC. Protein product: CASSEPQNYGYTF.

This clone was counted only a few times. The V gene is TRBV18, the J gene TRBJ2-7; no reliable D call. The ends were cut back, 0 bases at V and 7 bases at J, with 10 bases in the middle. The CDR3 length is 13 residues. Germline V CDR1 and CDR2: KGHSH, LQKENI. CDR3 in amino acids: CASSPPVAREQYF. The CDR3 DNA reads TGTGCCAGCTCACCACCGGTAGCCCGGGAGCAGTACTTC.

This chain links TRBV4-2 with TRBJ2-1; no reliable D call. Per the germline V gene, CDR1 is LGHNA and CDR2 is YNFKEQ. Trimming removed 0 bases from V and 9 bases from J, with 9 bases in between. This CDR3 comprises 13 residues. The CDR3 DNA follows: TGTGCCAGCAGCCAAGATAGAAGTGGTGAGCAGTTCTTC. This encodes CASSQDRSGEQFF.

J is TRBJ1-1 and V is TRBV19; D gene ambiguous. Germline CDR1 and CDR2: LNHDA and SQIVND (reference sequence). The CDR3 loop spans 15 amino acids. The ends were cut back, 8 bases at V and 1 base at J, with 17 bases in the middle. CDR3 in amino acids: CASRDAQKQNTEAFF. CDR3 coding DNA: TGTGCCAGTCGTGATGCCCAAAAGCAGAACACTGAAGCTTTCTTT.

This chain uses TRBV28 with TRBJ1-1; D possibly corresponds to TRBD1 (6 bases). Germline-derived CDR1 and CDR2 are MDHEN and SYDVKM. CDR3 length equals 11 residues. V was trimmed by 5 bases and J by 11 bases, leaving 12 bases between them. This chain's CDR3 is CASSPRGWAFF. DNA for the CDR3: TGTGCCAGCAGTCCCAGGGGTTGGGCTTTCTTT.

The J gene is TRBJ2-2, the V gene TRBV18; 11 bases match TRBD2. Germline lookup yields CDR1 KGHSH and CDR2 LQKENI. V lost 3 bases and J lost 2; bases outside the gene matches: 2. CDR3 length: 16 residues. CDR3 loop: CASSPGTSGNTGELFF. DNA of the CDR3: TGTGCCAGCTCACCCGGGACTAGCGGTAACACCGGGGAGCTGTTTTTT.

This clone was counted once. The chain joins TRBV7-9 to TRBJ1-3; no clear D gene. The V and J ends lost 5 bases and 0 bases respectively, with 14 bases between them. Looked up from germline, CDR1 is SEHNR and CDR2 is FQNEAQ (reference sequence). The length of the CDR3 is 16 residues. The CDR3 sequence: CASSASFLSSGNTIYF. The CDR3 region has the DNA TGTGCCAGCAGCGCGTCCTTTCTCTCCTCTGGAAACACCATATATTTT.

This rearrangement joins TRBV7-2 to TRBJ2-7; D gene unclear. Germline V gene data show CDR1 as SGHTA and CDR2 as FQGNSA. This CDR3 has 13 residues. Deletions cut 3 bases from V and 4 bases from J, with 10 bases between. CDR3 loop: CASSFMAVYEQYF. The CDR3 DNA sequence: TGTGCCAGCAGCTTTATGGCGGTATACGAGCAGTACTTC.

This sequence joins TRBV4-1 and TRBJ1-1; D is possibly TRBD1 (6 bases). The CDR3 has 14 amino acids. Germline CDR1 reads MGHRA; CDR2 reads YSYEKL. The V and J ends lost 0 bases and 6 bases respectively, with 11 bases between them. The CDR3 bases are TGCGCCAGCAGCCAAGATATACAGGGCCCTGAAGCTTTCTTT. This codes for CASSQDIQGPEAFF.

The chain has TRBV18 and TRBJ1-1; D is unclear. This CDR3 comprises 14 residues. V gave up 3 bases and J gave up 1 base, with 9 bases separating them. Per the germline V gene, CDR1 is KGHSH and CDR2 is LQKENI. The CDR3 loop reads CASSPSRSNTEAFF. The DNA for the CDR3 is TGTGCCAGCTCACCCTCCAGGTCGAACACTGAAGCTTTCTTT.

The chain links TRBV27 to TRBJ2-1; 9 nucleotides agree with TRBD2. CDR3 length: 18 residues. CDR1 and CDR2 (germline): MNHEY, SMNVEV (reference sequence). J gave up 2 bases and V 5 bases, and 13 bases lay outside the gene matches. The CDR3 region has the DNA TGTGCCAGCAGTCCCGACGGGGCGGGGGGGTGGGCCTACAATGAGCAGTTCTTC. It specifies CASSPDGAGGWAYNEQFF.

The chain uses TRBV2 and TRBJ2-3, with no clear D. The V end was cut by 6 bases, the J end by 0 bases, with 7 bases between. Germline CDR1 reads SNHLY; CDR2 reads FYNNEI. CDR3 length: 13 amino acids. The CDR3 nucleotides read TGTGCCAGCAGACAGATTAGCACAGATACGCAGTATTTT. This gives the protein CASRQISTDTQYF.

V usage is TRBV25-1 and J usage is TRBJ1-2; D remains ambiguous. This CDR3 is built from 14 residues. CDR1 is MGHDK and CDR2 is SYGVNS in the germline V gene. Trimming took off 4 bases at V and 0 bases at J, with 9 bases between the two ends. Here the CDR3 DNA reads TGTGCCAGCAGTGGGAGGGCGCCTAACTATGGCTACACCTTC. Protein product: CASSGRAPNYGYTF.

The chain carries TRBV19 and TRBJ1-2; D might be TRBD1 (5 bases). The V end lost 3 bases, the J end lost 5 bases, and 13 bases lay between the germline ends. From germline, CDR1 is LNHDA and CDR2 SQIVND (reference sequence). There are 14 residues in the CDR3. The CDR3 DNA reads as TGTGCCAGTAGTATGCTCAGGGTGGAATATGGCTACACCTTC. Translating it yields CASSMLRVEYGYTF. Complete variable domain (other parts from reference TRBV19 and TRBJ1-2): DGGITQSPKYLFRKEGQNVTLSCEQNLNHDAMYWYRQDPGQGLRLIYYSQIVNDFQKGDIAEGYSVSREKKESFPLTVTSAQKNPTAFYLCASSMLRVEYGYTFGSGTRLTVV.

This clone appeared a few times. The chain combines TRBV6-1 with TRBJ1-5; a possible D gene is TRBD1 (5 bases). CDR3 length: 14 residues. The V end lost 10 bases, the J end lost 5 bases, and 18 bases lay between the germline ends. Germline CDR1 is MNHNS and CDR2 is SASEGT. CDR3 coding DNA: TGTGCCACCCGTCTGGGGCTCAGAGATCAGCCCCAGCATTTT. Translation: CATRLGLRDQPQHF.

This chain joins TRBV28 and TRBJ2-5; 10 bases line up with TRBD1. V trimming: 6 bases; J trimming: 4 bases; junction bases outside the gene matches: 17. CDR1 and CDR2 (germline): MDHEN, SYDVKM. The CDR3 has 18 residues. CDR3 in amino acids: CASSLPQGQGEHSETQYF. The CDR3 nucleotides are TGTGCCAGCAGCCTTCCCCAAGGACAGGGGGAACATTCAGAGACCCAGTACTTC.

The chain combines TRBV30 with TRBJ1-5; a weak D match, TRBD1 (5 bases). The germline CDR1 and CDR2 sequences are GTSNPN and SVGIG (reference sequence). The V gene lost 0 bases and the J gene lost 2 bases, with 17 bases spanning the gap. The CDR3 sequence is 17 residues long. CDR3: CAWSVLSGRSGNQPQHF. CDR3 nucleotide sequence: TGTGCCTGGAGTGTACTATCAGGGAGGTCGGGCAATCAGCCCCAGCATTTT.

This chain uses TRBV5-1 with TRBJ1-1; no clear D gene. Per the germline V gene, CDR1 is SGHRS and CDR2 is YFSETQ. The CDR3 runs 15 residues. V dropped 5 bases and J dropped 7 bases, with 21 bases sitting between them. The CDR3 region is CASRRRGGPVDEAFF. In nucleotides, the CDR3 is TGCGCCAGCAGGCGGCGCGGCGGCCCTGTGGATGAAGCTTTCTTT.

The J gene is TRBJ1-5, the V gene TRBV28; tentative D call: TRBD1 (5 bases). The CDR3 is made up of 15 amino acids. Trimming took 8 bases from V and 3 from J, leaving 17 bases between them. The V gene's germline CDR1 is MDHEN and CDR2 SYDVKM. This CDR3 is CASRRLSGPNQPQHF. The CDR3 nucleotides are TGTGCCAGCCGCCGCCTTTCAGGGCCCAATCAGCCCCAGCATTTT.

The J gene is TRBJ2-3, the V gene TRBV18; 12 bases map to TRBD2. CDR3 length: 15 amino acids. V lost 6 bases, J lost 5 bases, and 6 bases stayed unmatched. Germline V gives CDR1 KGHSH, CDR2 LQKENI. The CDR3 DNA is TGTGCCAGCTCCCTAGCGGGAGGGGAGGAAGATACGCAGTATTTT. Protein sequence: CASSLAGGEEDTQYF.